This record concerns one T cell receptor (beta chain) sequence. Its antigen remains unknown. Sequence at one end of the junction differs from germline and may be a read error. The germline V gene encodes CDR1 SGHVS and CDR2 FNYEAQ. The CDR3 spans 18 residues. Combining a sample-barcoded 5' primer with a J-beta primer mix, a second PCR ran for 7 to 11 cycles. CDR3-containing paired-end reads numbering at least 2.5 million came from each sample. TCRdb redid the calling of the 5' RACE reads with MiXCR, one entry per CDR3 protein. In the table there are roughly 800,000 distinct CDR3 sequences, about 62% of which are singletons. The entry originates in a study of blood T cells in healthy people across ages. Study results and limitations: It was the long-lived donors that had more naive CD4+ cells and higher diversity than aged donors.

The V call is TRBV7-6, the J call TRBJ1-1, with 9 nucleotides matching TRBD1. The receptor was isolated from a man aged 25 to 45 in good health. Sequencing was performed on blood. The CDR3 region has the DNA TGTGTCAGCAGCTTATCGTATCGGGGACAGGGAGTGAACACTGAAGCTTTCTTT. Translated, it gives CVSSLSYRGQGVNTEAFF.